What follows are 19 T cell receptor beta chains derived from one specimen sequenced in a study of shared clonotypes between healthy human individuals. Only in-frame clones appear in the TCRdb table, and some are missing; sequencing was by immunoSEQ multiplex PCR. In the table there are about 2.4 million clones, roughly 93% of which are singletons. The sample comprised naive CD4+ T cells from PBMCs. The subset denotes: CD45RA+ positively selected. The receptors stem from a man younger than 30 in good health. Some clones in this sample may be carry-over from other donors' samples.

V is TRBV2 and J is TRBJ1-5; D gene uncertain. V dropped 5 bases and J dropped 4 bases, with 6 bases sitting between them. This CDR3 is built from 12 residues. Germline lookup yields CDR1 SNHLY and CDR2 FYNNEI. The CDR3 sequence: CASSPRNQPQHF. The CDR3 region has the DNA TGTGCCAGCAGTCCACGTAATCAGCCCCAGCATTTT.

This chain joins TRBV21-1 and TRBJ2-7; the table calls TRBD1, which could not be checked here. TRBV21-1 is a pseudogene segment. CDR3 length: 17 amino acids. The CDR3 DNA is TGTGCCAGCAGCCACCGCAGTCGAGACAGGGAATCCTACGAGCAGTACTTC. Its translation: CASSHRSRDRESYEQYF.

The CDR3 DNA reads as TGTGCCAGCAGCCTGGAGTTCTCTGGGGCCAACGTCCTGACTTTC. Translating it yields CASSLEFSGANVLTF. V gene TRBV28 combines with J gene TRBJ2-6; D is ambiguous. This CDR3 has 15 residues. V lost 6 bases and J lost 0, with 9 bases in between. CDR1 MDHEN and CDR2 SYDVKM come from the germline V gene.

The chain couples TRBV6-1 to TRBJ2-5; D not certain. The length of the CDR3 is 13 residues. The ends were cut back, 3 bases at V and 7 bases at J, with 12 bases in the middle. CDR1 is MNHNS, CDR2 SASEGT, per germline. The CDR3 loop is CASSDWPTRTQYF. The CDR3 DNA reads as TGTGCCAGCAGTGATTGGCCTACGCGGACCCAGTACTTC.

The J gene is TRBJ2-2, the V gene TRBV18, with D uncertain. V was clipped by 1 base and J by 4 bases, with 10 bases between them. This CDR3 is built from 15 residues. Germline-derived CDR1 and CDR2 are KGHSH and LQKENI. The CDR3 loop is CASSPLNAITGELFF. CDR3 sequence (DNA): TGTGCCAGCTCACCACTTAACGCTATCACCGGGGAGCTGTTTTTT.

This chain links TRBV9 with TRBJ1-2; D not certain. This CDR3 has 11 amino acids. Germline V gives CDR1 SGDLS, CDR2 YYNGEE. Between the trimmed V and J ends, which lost 3 bases and 8 bases, there was a span of 8 bases. In DNA, the CDR3 is TGTGCCAGCAGCGCCCCCCGAGGCTACACCTTC. Protein sequence: CASSAPRGYTF.

The chain uses TRBV27 and TRBJ2-7; D perhaps matches TRBD2 (6 bases). Germline assignment: CDR1 MNHEY and CDR2 SMNVEV (reference sequence). The CDR3 is 16 residues long. V was trimmed by 5 bases and J by 5 bases, leaving 22 bases between them. The CDR3 DNA reads as TGTGCCAGCAGTAGAACCACCGGGACTCTTCCCCACGAGCAGTACTTC. Translation: CASSRTTGTLPHEQYF.

The V and J genes are TRBV30 and TRBJ1-2; D remains ambiguous. There are 12 residues in the CDR3. Germline-derived CDR1 and CDR2 are GTSNPN and SVGIG (reference sequence). V lost 0 bases, J lost 4 bases, and 6 bases lay in between. The CDR3 here is CAWSVHSYGYTF. The DNA for the CDR3 is TGTGCCTGGAGTGTACACAGCTATGGCTACACCTTC.

A word on this clone: The sample has other DNA sequences that encode this CDR3 too. This sequence joins TRBV19 and TRBJ1-3; D is ambiguous. The CDR3 loop spans 14 amino acids. CDR1 and CDR2 from the germline V gene are LNHDA and SQIVND (reference sequence). V lost 4 bases and J lost 0, with 7 bases in between. The CDR3 coding sequence is TGTGCCAGTAGTACCGGGCGCTCTGGAAACACCATATATTTT. Protein sequence: CASSTGRSGNTIYF. The whole variable domain, filled in from reference TRBV19 and TRBJ1-3, reads DGGITQSPKYLFRKEGQNVTLSCEQNLNHDAMYWYRQDPGQGLRLIYYSQIVNDFQKGDIAEGYSVSREKKESFPLTVTSAQKNPTAFYLCASSTGRSGNTIYFGEGSWLTVV.

This chain uses TRBV19 with TRBJ2-5, with 8 bases aligning to TRBD1. V lost 4 bases to trimming and J lost 1 base; unmatched junction nucleotides: 5. The CDR3 loop spans 15 amino acids. Germline lookup yields CDR1 LNHDA and CDR2 SQIVND (reference sequence). The CDR3 here is CASSTFGTGQETQYF. CDR3 bases: TGTGCCAGTAGTACGTTCGGGACAGGCCAAGAGACCCAGTACTTC.

J is TRBJ1-6 and V is TRBV6-4; a possible D gene is TRBD1 (5 bases). Germline values: CDR1 MRHNA, CDR2 SNTAGT. Trimming stripped 4 bases from V and 9 bases from J, with 13 bases between. This CDR3 is 14 amino acids long. The CDR3 spells CASSAAGISSPLHF. The CDR3 bases are TGTGCCAGCAGTGCCGCAGGGATTAGTTCACCCCTCCACTTT.

CDR3 DNA sequence: TGCGCCAGCACCGCGACAGGGGCCCAAGAGACCCAGTACTTC. Encoded protein: CASTATGAQETQYF. V is TRBV5-1 and J is TRBJ2-5, with 8 bases matching TRBD1. This CDR3 region has 14 residues. In germline, CDR1 is SGHRS, CDR2 YFSETQ. V dropped 6 bases and J dropped 1; count of bases not matched to a gene: 5.

About this clone: Other DNA sequences within the sample encode an identical CDR3. The chain recombines TRBV7-8 with TRBJ1-1; D unclear. The germline V gene has CDR1 SGHVS and CDR2 FQNEAQ. This CDR3 is 13 amino acids long. Trimming took off 2 bases at V and 1 base at J, with 5 bases between the two ends. CDR3 sequence: CASSLRGNTEAFF. For the CDR3, the DNA is TGTGCCAGCAGCTTACGTGGGAACACTGAAGCTTTCTTT.

The chain is built from TRBV6-6 and TRBJ2-5; tentatively, D is TRBD1 or TRBD2 (6 bases each). Looked up from germline, CDR1 is MNHNY and CDR2 is SVGAGI (reference sequence). V shed 6 bases and J shed 1 base, with 15 bases lying between them. The CDR3 length is 15 residues. The CDR3 here is CASRSQTGAQETQYF. The CDR3 nucleotides are TGTGCCAGCAGGTCCCAGACGGGGGCCCAAGAGACCCAGTACTTC.

This chain connects TRBV14 to TRBJ2-2; unclear D gene. This CDR3 is 15 amino acids long. Trimming removed 1 base from V and 7 bases from J, with 13 bases in between. Germline values: CDR1 SGHDN, CDR2 FVKESK. As DNA, the CDR3 is TGTGCCAGCAGCCAAGCCCAGCCCTGGGGCGGGGAGCTGTTTTTT. It yields the protein CASSQAQPWGGELFF.

This clone was found once. This chain uses TRBV21-1 with TRBJ2-7. TRBV21-1 is termed a pseudogene. This CDR3 region has 13 residues. The CDR3 reads CASSTRDEYEQYF. DNA for the CDR3: TGTGCCAGCAGCACCCGGGACGAATACGAGCAGTACTTC.

This rearrangement joins TRBV28 to TRBJ2-7; 8 bases align to TRBD1. Looked up from germline, CDR1 is MDHEN and CDR2 is SYDVKM. This CDR3 is built from 15 residues. Losses at the gene ends were 2 bases for V and 6 bases for J; bases not matched to a gene: 9. CDR3 in amino acids: CASSLIRTGMSEQYF. CDR3 nucleotide sequence: TGTGCCAGCAGTTTAATCAGGACAGGGATGAGCGAGCAGTACTTC. Full variable domain (rest looked up from reference TRBV28 and TRBJ2-7): DVKVTQSSRYLVKRTGEKVFLECVQDMDHENMFWYRQDPGLGLRLIYFSYDVKMKEKGDIPEGYSVSREKKERFSLILESASTNQTSMYLCASSLIRTGMSEQYFGPGTRLTVT.

The rearrangement joins TRBV7-8 to TRBJ2-7; D is uncertain. The CDR3 sequence is 12 residues long. V was clipped by 5 bases and J by 0 bases, with 5 bases between them. The V gene's germline CDR1 is SGHVS and CDR2 FQNEAQ. The CDR3 reads CASSKDSYEQYF. The CDR3 coding sequence is TGTGCCAGCAGCAAGGACTCCTACGAGCAGTACTTC.

The CDR3 is CASSEQGASYGYTF. CDR3 DNA sequence: TGTGCCAGCAGTGAGCAGGGGGCGTCCTATGGCTACACCTTC. The chain recombines TRBV6-1 with TRBJ1-2; 8 nucleotides line up with TRBD1. The V segment lost 3 bases and the J segment 4 bases; nucleotides outside the gene matches: 4. This CDR3 has 14 residues. The V gene's germline CDR1 is MNHNS and CDR2 SASEGT.